A single sample gave rise to the 18 T cell receptor beta chains below, sequenced in a study of response to subunit inactivated influenza vaccine. One entry per CDR3 protein results from TCRdb running MiXCR on the RT-PCR reads. This table holds a few hundred thousand distinct CDR3 sequences, approximately 20% found once. This sample comprised PBMCs from blood, obtained about 20 months after vaccination. The receptors stem from a man between 50 and 75 years old who received an inactivated influenza vaccine.

The chain has TRBV4-3 and TRBJ1-5, with D uncertain. CDR3 length: 17 amino acids. CDR1 LGHNA and CDR2 YSLEER come from the germline V gene. Trimming removed 0 bases at V and 1 base at J, with 13 bases between. The CDR3 region has the DNA TGCGCCAGCAGCCAAGATCAAATAGGGAGAAGCAATCAGCCCCAGCATTTT. Protein product: CASSQDQIGRSNQPQHF.

This clonotype was found a few times. V and J are TRBV20-1 and TRBJ2-7; D tentatively fits TRBD1 or TRBD2 (5 bases each). The CDR3 covers 13 residues. CDR1 and CDR2 (germline): DFQATT, SNEGSKA (reference sequence). The V end lost 6 bases, the J end lost 3 bases, and 15 bases lay between the germline ends. CDR3 in amino acids: CSATGRGNYEQYF. In DNA form, the CDR3 reads TGCAGTGCAACGGGAAGGGGCAACTACGAGCAGTACTTC.

This clonotype was seen a handful of times. The chain recombines TRBV7-9 with TRBJ1-4, with unresolved D. Germline loops: CDR1 SEHNR, CDR2 FQNEAQ (reference sequence). This CDR3 is 11 amino acids long. V was cut by 11 bases and J by 12 bases, with 16 bases left in between. CDR3 sequence (DNA): TGTGCCTTGCGCAGGCTCGGTGAACTGTTTTTT. Translation gives CALRRLGELFF.

The chain combines TRBV20-1 with TRBJ2-7; the D gene is possibly TRBD2 (7 bases). Trimming stripped 2 bases from V and 3 bases from J, with 26 bases between. The CDR3 is 18 residues long. The germline CDR1 and CDR2 sequences are DFQATT and SNEGSKA (reference sequence). The CDR3 loop reads CSARNPVGRGPSFYEQYF. For the CDR3, the DNA is TGCAGTGCTAGAAACCCCGTGGGGCGGGGGCCTTCTTTCTACGAGCAGTACTTC.

This clonotype was seen more than once but under ten times. The chain uses TRBV25-1 and TRBJ2-1; a possible D gene is TRBD1 (6 bases). The CDR3 runs to 15 residues. Germline CDR1 reads MGHDK; CDR2 reads SYGVNS. V was clipped by 1 base and J by 6 bases, with 13 bases between them. CDR3 bases: TGTGCCAGCAGTGAATCTTTGATACAGGGCAATGAGCAGTTCTTC. Translating it yields CASSESLIQGNEQFF.

This clonotype was observed a handful of times. The rearrangement links TRBV6-1 to TRBJ1-1, with D maybe TRBD1 (6 bases). This CDR3 has 14 residues. The V and J ends lost 5 bases and 4 bases respectively, with 14 bases between them. Germline-derived CDR1 and CDR2 are MNHNS and SASEGT. CDR3 coding DNA: TGTGCCAGCAGTATGACAGGAAGGAGCACTGAAGCTTTCTTT. As protein: CASSMTGRSTEAFF.

This sequence joins TRBV2 and TRBJ1-2; D not resolved. The CDR3 contains 15 residues. The germline V and J ends were trimmed by 3 bases and 7 bases, with 18 bases remaining between them. Germline V gives CDR1 SNHLY, CDR2 FYNNEI. The CDR3 region is CASSDTPRGVGGYTF. The CDR3 DNA sequence: TGTGCCAGCAGTGATACACCTCGCGGGGTTGGTGGCTACACCTTC.

This clonotype was counted only a few times. The chain couples TRBV12-3 or TRBV12-4 to TRBJ1-5, with TRBD1 matching over 7 bases. The junction had 9 bases not matched to a gene; V was cut back by 1 base and J by 3 bases. The CDR3 is made up of 17 amino acids. The CDR3 reads CASSLGDRDGDNQPQHF. The CDR3 region has the DNA TGTGCCAGCAGTTTAGGAGACAGGGACGGAGACAATCAGCCCCAGCATTTT.

The chain couples TRBV6-5 to TRBJ1-4; D unclear. V dropped 0 bases and J dropped 0 bases, with 8 bases sitting between them. Per germline, CDR1 MNHEY and CDR2 SVGAGI. The length of the CDR3 is 16 residues. CDR3 DNA sequence: TGTGCCAGCAGTTACTCATCGGCCGCAACTAATGAAAAACTGTTTTTT. As protein: CASSYSSAATNEKLFF.

The rearrangement joins TRBV7-2 to TRBJ1-5; TRBD1 matches at 7 bases. The CDR3 has 15 residues. Germline-derived CDR1 and CDR2 are SGHTA and FQGNSA. With 1 base clipped from V and 7 bases from J, the junction kept 7 bases outside the gene matches. Written as DNA, the CDR3 is TGTGCCAGCAGCTTAGGGACAGGTCGGGGGCAGCCCCAGCATTTT. Its translation: CASSLGTGRGQPQHF. The variable domain in full, completed from reference TRBV7-2 and TRBJ1-5, reads GAGVSQSPSNKVTEKGKDVELRCDPISGHTALYWYRQSLGQGLEFLIYFQGNSAPDKSGLPSDRFSAERTGGSVSTLTIQRTQQEDSAVYLCASSLGTGRGQPQHFGDGTRLSIL.

J is TRBJ2-7 and V is TRBV3-1; D tentatively fits TRBD1 or TRBD2 (6 bases each). Trimming took off 5 bases at V and 5 bases at J, with 13 bases between the two ends. This CDR3 has 13 residues. Germline CDR1 and CDR2: LGHDT and YNNKEL (reference sequence). CDR3 protein: CASSRLRGHEQYF. The CDR3 region has the DNA TGTGCCAGCAGCAGACTACGGGGGCACGAGCAGTACTTC.

The chain couples TRBV10-3 to TRBJ1-1; the match to TRBD1 covers 7 bases. Trimming took 6 bases from V and 8 from J; bases not matched to a gene: 9. Per the germline V gene, CDR1 is ENHRY and CDR2 is SYGVKD. The CDR3 covers 13 residues. The CDR3 DNA is TGTGCCATCAGAAAAGACCGACAGGGCGAAGCTTTCTTT. The encoded protein is CAIRKDRQGEAFF.

This clonotype was seen only a few times. V is TRBV20-1 and J is TRBJ2-1; D gene ambiguous. Trimming cost V 0 bases and J 0 bases, with 6 bases left between them. CDR1 and CDR2 (germline): DFQATT, SNEGSKA (reference sequence). CDR3 length equals 14 residues. The CDR3 here is CSARDIISYNEQFF. In DNA, the CDR3 is TGCAGTGCTAGAGATATCATCTCCTACAATGAGCAGTTCTTC.

The table lists this clonotype with a few counts. The chain couples TRBV7-2 to TRBJ2-7; D tentatively reads TRBD1 or TRBD2 (5 bases each). The V gene lost 2 bases and the J gene lost 2 bases, with 10 bases spanning the gap. CDR1 and CDR2 (germline): SGHTA, FQGNSA. The CDR3 has 14 amino acids. CDR3: CASSLHQGPYEQYF. CDR3 nucleotides: TGTGCCAGCAGCTTACATCAGGGACCCTACGAGCAGTACTTC.

The rearrangement uses TRBV12-3 or TRBV12-4 and TRBJ1-2; D might be TRBD1 (5 bases). The CDR3 extends over 17 amino acids. V shed 5 bases and J shed 5 bases, with 24 bases lying between them. CDR3 DNA: TGTGCCAGCAGTCCGGCGGGCAGGGCCCCTCTAACGTATGGCTACACCTTC. Translating it yields CASSPAGRAPLTYGYTF.

This clonotype was seen more than once but under ten times. This CDR3 is CASSFWGRTDTQYF. The CDR3 coding sequence is TGTGCCAGCAGCTTTTGGGGTCGCACAGATACGCAGTATTTT. V is TRBV5-6 and J is TRBJ2-3, with D unresolved. V was trimmed by 2 bases and J by 1 base, leaving 8 bases between them. The germline V gene has CDR1 SGHDT and CDR2 YYEEEE. This CDR3 has 14 amino acids.

This clonotype was seen only a few times. The chain has TRBV4-3 and TRBJ2-1; D is perhaps TRBD2 (5 bases). Trimming cost V 0 bases and J 0 bases, with 9 bases left between them. This CDR3 region has 16 residues. Germline values: CDR1 LGHNA, CDR2 YSLEER. The CDR3 sequence: CASSQDMGSSYNEQFF. As DNA, the CDR3 is TGCGCCAGCAGCCAAGATATGGGGAGCTCCTACAATGAGCAGTTCTTC.

This chain connects TRBV12-3 or TRBV12-4 to TRBJ2-3; TRBD2 agrees at 8 bases. The J segment lost 2 bases and the V segment lost 5 bases, leaving 15 bases of the junction unmatched. The CDR3 runs 18 residues. The CDR3: CASSPRGRQREYTDTQYF. In DNA form, the CDR3 reads TGTGCCAGCAGTCCCCGGGGGCGACAGCGGGAGTACACAGATACGCAGTATTTT.